The clone carrying this T cell receptor beta chain was counted many times. These data belong to a study of metastatic and nonmetastatic thyroid tumors. V lost 6 bases and J 6 bases, leaving 11 bases between the germline ends. Germline V gene lookup returns CDR1 DFQATT and CDR2 SNEGSKA (reference sequence). This CDR3 contains 11 residues. TCRdb reanalyzed the PCR reads with MiXCR. The sample contains some 36,000 clones, roughly a sixth of which appear only once. Until they underwent thyroid surgery, no patient had received any treatment. Sequencing was carried out using blood. The chain recombines TRBV20-1 with TRBJ1-1, with D uncertain. This receptor was taken from a male donor with papillary thyroid cancer or a benign thyroid nodule (not recorded which). Some clones in this sample may be carry-over from other donors' samples. In DNA form, the CDR3 reads TGCAGTGCGTTCCGGGTTCCTGAAGCTTTCTTT. Protein: CSAFRVPEAFF.